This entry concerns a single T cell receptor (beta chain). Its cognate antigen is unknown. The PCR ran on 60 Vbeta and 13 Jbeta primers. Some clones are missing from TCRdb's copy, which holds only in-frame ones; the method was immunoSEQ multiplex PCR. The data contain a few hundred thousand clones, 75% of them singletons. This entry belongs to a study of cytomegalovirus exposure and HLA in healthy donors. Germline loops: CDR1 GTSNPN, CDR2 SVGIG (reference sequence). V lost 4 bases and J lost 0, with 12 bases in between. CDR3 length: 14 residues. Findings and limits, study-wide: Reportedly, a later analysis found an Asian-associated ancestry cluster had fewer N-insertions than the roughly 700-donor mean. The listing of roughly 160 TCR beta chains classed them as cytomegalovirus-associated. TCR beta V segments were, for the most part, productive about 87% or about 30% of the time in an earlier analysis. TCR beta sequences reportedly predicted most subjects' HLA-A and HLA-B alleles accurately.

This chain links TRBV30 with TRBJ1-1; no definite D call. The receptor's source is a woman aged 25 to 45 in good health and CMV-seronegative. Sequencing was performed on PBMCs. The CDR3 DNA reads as TGTGCCTGGACTACGTCGTTGATGAACACTGAAGCTTTCTTT. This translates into CAWTTSLMNTEAFF.